Listed here are 23 T cell receptor beta chains from one sample, sequenced in a study of blood T cell repertoires in COVID-19 (TCRdb year 2020). The library was produced with the immunoSEQ multiplex PCR assay. The table was pulled from immuneACCESS by TCRdb, which kept in-frame rearrangements only. Such tables lose some clones; where checked, under half of the loss comes from unresolved V genes, and the rest has no known cause. Here the sample has around 57,000 clones; around 88% occur a single time. About 18% of the sample goes to the ten largest clones. The sequencing input was peripheral blood. The receptors originated from an elderly woman with active COVID-19.

This clone is a singleton in its sample. The chain has TRBV5-8 and TRBJ2-3; D is possibly TRBD1 (5 bases). Per germline, CDR1 SGHTS and CDR2 YDEGEE. Trimming pared 0 bases from V and 0 bases from J, leaving 11 bases between. The CDR3 runs 16 residues. The CDR3 coding sequence is TGTGCCAGCAGCTTGGGGAACAGGTTCAGCACAGATACGCAGTATTTT. This gives the protein CASSLGNRFSTDTQYF.

The V call is TRBV29-1, the J call TRBJ1-4; the D gene is possibly TRBD1 (5 bases). This CDR3 contains 14 residues. Germline V CDR1 and CDR2: SQVTM, ANQGSEA. Trimming removed 7 bases at V and 0 bases at J, with 12 bases between. In nucleotides, the CDR3 is TGCAGCGGTCTGGACACCACAACTAATGAAAAACTGTTTTTT. Translated: CSGLDTTTNEKLFF.

This clone was counted once. V usage is TRBV7-2 and J usage is TRBJ2-7; tentative D call: TRBD2 (6 bases). V lost 1 base and J 4 bases, leaving 11 bases between the germline ends. The length of the CDR3 is 14 residues. Germline lookup yields CDR1 SGHTA and CDR2 FQGNSA. In nucleotides, the CDR3 is TGTGCCAGCAGCTTAGATTCGGGGGTGTACGAGCAGTACTTC. Translation: CASSLDSGVYEQYF. The full variable domain, with the rest looked up from reference TRBV7-2 and TRBJ2-7, is GAGVSQSPSNKVTEKGKDVELRCDPISGHTALYWYRQSLGQGLEFLIYFQGNSAPDKSGLPSDRFSAERTGGSVSTLTIQRTQQEDSAVYLCASSLDSGVYEQYFGPGTRLTVT.

The rearrangement uses TRBV5-1 and TRBJ1-2, with a weak D call TRBD1 (6 bases). Germline values: CDR1 SGHRS, CDR2 YFSETQ. Trimming pared 4 bases from V and 3 bases from J, leaving 13 bases between. This CDR3 is built from 14 residues. The chain's CDR3 is CASSLGRGDYGYTF. The CDR3 region has the DNA TGCGCCAGCAGCCTGGGCAGGGGAGACTATGGCTACACCTTC.

The chain combines TRBV2 with TRBJ2-2; D not certain. This CDR3 comprises 12 residues. V was trimmed by 6 bases and J by 10 bases, leaving 12 bases between them. Germline CDR1 is SNHLY and CDR2 is FYNNEI. The CDR3 DNA sequence: TGTGCCAGCAGCCAAGACAAGGAGGAGCTGTTTTTT. It specifies CASSQDKEELFF.

This chain uses TRBV18 with TRBJ1-1, with 11 bases aligning to TRBD1. The V and J ends lost 3 bases and 3 bases, in that order; junction bases with no gene match: 6. Germline V gene lookup returns CDR1 KGHSH and CDR2 LQKENI. The CDR3 runs to 16 residues. CDR3 residues: CASSPDRGRWDTEAFF. CDR3 nucleotides: TGTGCCAGCTCACCGGACAGGGGGCGGTGGGACACTGAAGCTTTCTTT. The whole variable domain, filled in from reference TRBV18 and TRBJ1-1, reads NAGVMQNPRHLVRRRGQEARLRCSPMKGHSHVYWYRQLPEEGLKFMVYLQKENIIDESGMPKERFSAEFPKEGPSILRIQQVVRGDSAAYFCASSPDRGRWDTEAFFGQGTRLTVV.

This chain connects TRBV7-9 to TRBJ2-2; TRBD1 aligns across 8 bases. CDR3 length equals 16 residues. The V and J ends lost 3 bases and 1 base, in that order; junction bases with no gene match: 4. CDR1 is SEHNR and CDR2 is FQNEAQ in the germline V gene (reference sequence). The CDR3 DNA sequence: TGTGCCAGCAGCTTCCCAGGGGGCCTGAACACCGGGGAGCTGTTTTTT. It codes for CASSFPGGLNTGELFF.

The table lists this clone with a count of one. This chain connects TRBV5-1 to TRBJ2-3, with D possibly matching TRBD2 (5 bases). The CDR3 contains 14 residues. V was cut by 4 bases and J by 6 bases, with 15 bases left in between. The germline gives CDR1 SGHRS, CDR2 YFSETQ. The CDR3 loop reads CASSPRGAGDTQYF. Written as DNA, the CDR3 is TGCGCCAGCAGCCCCCGGGGAGCCGGGGATACGCAGTATTTT.

The rearrangement uses TRBV4-2 and TRBJ2-1; D might be TRBD2 (6 bases). Between the trimmed V and J ends, which lost 0 bases and 7 bases, there was a span of 16 bases. Germline V gene sequence: CDR1 LGHNA, CDR2 YNFKEQ. This CDR3 region has 16 residues. CDR3 in DNA: TGTGCCAGCAGCCAAGACCTCTGGAGGGTTAATAATGAGCAGTTCTTC. It is translated as CASSQDLWRVNNEQFF.

The genes are TRBV5-1 and TRBJ2-7, with TRBD1 matching 7 bases. CDR1 SGHRS and CDR2 YFSETQ come from the germline V gene. Trimming removed 0 bases from V and 5 bases from J; junction bases left unmatched: 14. This CDR3 is built from 17 residues. As DNA, the CDR3 is TGCGCCAGCAGCTTGGTGGCTGGACCGACAGGGTTCGACGAGCAGTACTTC. Its protein product is CASSLVAGPTGFDEQYF.

The rearrangement uses TRBV7-2 and TRBJ2-5, with D possibly being TRBD1 (6 bases). Germline V gene data show CDR1 as SGHTA and CDR2 as FQGNSA. The CDR3 has 14 residues. V was pared by 0 bases and J by 5 bases, with 10 bases between. Written as DNA, the CDR3 is TGTGCCAGCAGCTTAGCTTGGGGGCAGGAGACCCAGTACTTC. Its translation: CASSLAWGQETQYF. Supplemented by reference TRBV7-2 and TRBJ2-5, the full variable domain reads GAGVSQSPSNKVTEKGKDVELRCDPISGHTALYWYRQSLGQGLEFLIYFQGNSAPDKSGLPSDRFSAERTGGSVSTLTIQRTQQEDSAVYLCASSLAWGQETQYFGPGTRLLVL.

This clone is a singleton in its sample. The chain has TRBV6-2 or TRBV6-3 and TRBJ2-5, with TRBD1 identical over 9 bases. This CDR3 region has 15 residues. With V trimmed by 5 bases and J by 3 bases, 7 bases remained unmatched. Germline CDR1 reads MNHEY; CDR2 reads SVGEGT. Here the CDR3 reads CASSRGTGREETQYF. The CDR3 DNA follows: TGTGCCAGCAGTCGCGGGACAGGGAGGGAAGAGACCCAGTACTTC.

The rearrangement links TRBV9 to TRBJ1-2; 7 nucleotides line up with TRBD1. The V gene end was trimmed by 3 bases and the J gene end by 6 bases; junction bases not matched to a gene: 11. This CDR3 is 15 amino acids long. Germline CDR1 SGDLS, CDR2 YYNGEE. CDR3 coding DNA: TGTGCCAGCAGCGACCCCCGACAGGGCACCCATGGCTACACCTTC. This gives the protein CASSDPRQGTHGYTF.

The chain has TRBV6-5 and TRBJ2-7, with D perhaps TRBD2 (6 bases). The CDR3 runs to 14 residues. V dropped 0 bases and J dropped 7 bases, with 13 bases sitting between them. Per the germline V gene, CDR1 is MNHEY and CDR2 is SVGAGI. CDR3: CASSYSGDSEEQYF. DNA of the CDR3: TGTGCCAGCAGTTACTCAGGGGACTCGGAGGAGCAGTACTTC.

The J gene is TRBJ2-7, the V gene TRBV5-1; TRBD1 aligns across 8 bases. This CDR3 has 14 residues. Germline V gene sequence: CDR1 SGHRS, CDR2 YFSETQ. Trimming removed 4 bases from V and 3 bases from J; junction bases left unmatched: 6. The CDR3: CASSAGQVDYEQYF. CDR3 sequence (DNA): TGCGCCAGCAGCGCGGGACAGGTCGACTACGAGCAGTACTTC.

The chain couples TRBV18 to TRBJ1-1; D unclear. CDR3 length: 14 residues. In germline, CDR1 is KGHSH, CDR2 LQKENI. V lost 2 bases, J lost 4 bases, and 11 bases lay in between. The CDR3 spells CASSPGRGSTEAFF. The CDR3 coding sequence is TGTGCCAGCTCACCAGGGCGTGGGAGCACTGAAGCTTTCTTT.

This chain links TRBV30 with TRBJ2-3; D is perhaps TRBD2 (6 bases). The CDR3 runs 16 residues. V lost 3 bases and J 2 bases, leaving 18 bases between the germline ends. Germline values: CDR1 GTSNPN, CDR2 SVGIG (reference sequence). The CDR3 DNA sequence: TGTGCCTGGAGGGGGCGGACTACCGCCTTCACAGATACGCAGTATTTT. Its protein is CAWRGRTTAFTDTQYF.

The gene calls are TRBV5-1 and TRBJ2-3; TRBD2 agrees at 11 bases. Germline V gene lookup returns CDR1 SGHRS and CDR2 YFSETQ. This CDR3 spans 18 amino acids. V shed 6 bases and J 0 bases; nucleotides not matched to a gene: 12. The CDR3: CASTTLVSGGASTDTQYF. CDR3 coding DNA: TGCGCCAGCACGACGTTGGTTAGCGGGGGGGCTAGCACAGATACGCAGTATTTT.

The rearrangement uses TRBV6-2 or TRBV6-3 and TRBJ1-4; D possibly corresponds to TRBD1 (5 bases). V dropped 6 bases and J dropped 7 bases, with 15 bases sitting between them. Per the germline V gene, CDR1 is MNHEY and CDR2 is SVGEGT. The CDR3 extends over 14 amino acids. The CDR3 DNA reads as TGTGCCAGCAGCCTCCCAGGGCAAGGTGAAAAACTGTTTTTT. It codes for CASSLPGQGEKLFF.

This chain uses TRBV15 with TRBJ2-7; perhaps TRBD1 as D (5 bases). The CDR3 is made up of 14 amino acids. CDR1 LNHNV and CDR2 YYDKDF come from the germline V gene (reference sequence). Trimming removed 1 base at V and 0 bases at J, with 7 bases between. CDR3 coding DNA: TGTGCCACCAGCAGAGTAGGGGTCTCCTACGAGCAGTACTTC. This sequence encodes CATSRVGVSYEQYF.

This clone was observed once. The DNA for the CDR3 is TGTGCCAGCAGCCAAGGGAACCCAGGGACAGATACGCAGTATTTT. As protein: CASSQGNPGTDTQYF. This chain connects TRBV4-2 to TRBJ2-3; D perhaps matches TRBD1 (5 bases). The CDR3 covers 15 residues. Trimming pared 1 base from V and 3 bases from J, leaving 11 bases between. Germline values: CDR1 LGHNA, CDR2 YNFKEQ.

The V and J genes are TRBV2 and TRBJ2-6; TRBD2 might be the D (6 bases). Trimming took off 5 bases at V and 0 bases at J, with 8 bases between the two ends. There are 15 residues in the CDR3. Germline V CDR1 and CDR2: SNHLY, FYNNEI. The CDR3 loop reads CASSRRGSGANVLTF. The CDR3 DNA reads TGTGCCAGCAGTCGGAGGGGCTCTGGGGCCAACGTCCTGACTTTC.

The V call is TRBV7-2, the J call TRBJ1-6; D may be TRBD1 (5 bases). The CDR3 spans 15 residues. Per germline, CDR1 SGHTA and CDR2 FQGNSA. Trimming shortened V by 5 bases and J by 8 bases, and 16 bases separated the two germline ends. The chain's CDR3 is CASSPWGVGHSPLHF. The DNA of the CDR3 is TGTGCCAGCAGCCCCTGGGGGGTGGGACATTCACCCCTCCACTTT.